The entry below gives a single TCR beta chain sequence along with its context. Its antigen is currently not known. Nothing much larger sits one base from this clone, and base qualities are not available. In the paper's terms, the treatment or condition label means: roughly 19 received Ad26.COV2.S at low or high dose, single or two shots; about 5 received placebo; per-sample allocation not given. For vaccine and placebo recipients, repertoires were sequenced using samples collected on day 63 after the first injection. In Cohort 1b, 25 or so adults aged 18-55 years were enrolled at a single site in Boston, USA, between 29 July and 7 August 2020. Ad26.COV2.S consisted of a replication-incompetent adenovirus type 26 vector by which a prefusion-stabilized SARS-CoV-2 spike protein from the original Wuhan strain was expressed. The germline V gene sets CDR1 to SGHDT and CDR2 to YYEEEE. The CDR3 contains 18 residues, cysteine and phenylalanine counted. The CDR3 DNA has 54 bases and is translated from base 1. Trimmed from V: 0 bases; trimmed from J: 3 bases; junction bases lacking a gene match: 9.

The immunoSEQ Assay was the method used to sequence TCRbeta CDR3 regions. After extraction, genomic DNA underwent amplification by bias-controlled multiplex PCR, followed by high-throughput sequencing. The original pipeline was this. Collapsing and filtering of sequences were performed to quantify the absolute abundance of each unique TCRbeta CDR3 region. T cell fraction was estimated by normalization of TCRbeta template counts to usable DNA, with usable DNA being measured through amplification of reference genes present in all nucleated cells. Repertoire TCRs were annotated as SARS-CoV-2-specific by exact matching of V gene, CDR3 amino acid sequence and J gene to a known reactive TCR set. The reference SARS-CoV-2 TCR set came from MIRA and was filtered for enrichment in COVID-19-positive ImmuneCODE repertoires, removing public or cross-reactive TCRs. Using the MIRA antigens, annotated TCRs were further analysed by specific ORF or by position within an ORF. Depth was the summed frequency of annotated unique rearrangements, while breadth was defined as annotated unique rearrangements over total unique productive rearrangements. Two-sided Wilcoxon rank-sum tests were used to compare TCR breadth between groups. TCRdb took over this immuneACCESS table, retaining in-frame rearrangements with V and J assigned. Such tables are incomplete; in checked studies, under half of the missing clones stem from an unresolved V gene, and the remainder is unexplained. V, J and clone size were drawn from that table, and D and trimming were deduced from the DNA. The sample contains about 250,000 clones, around 90% of them found a single time. Together, the top ten hold about 2.7% of the sample.

This record belongs to a study of Ad26.COV2.S vaccination and SARS-CoV-2 variants (dated by TCRdb to the early 2020s). For the study in its entirety: Vaccine-arm donors were drawn from COV1001, a multicentre, randomized, double-blind, placebo-controlled phase I-IIa trial of Ad26.COV2.S in healthy adults. Dosing of Ad26.COV2.S was intramuscular, at either 5x10^10 or 1x10^11 viral particles, delivered as one shot or as two shots spaced 56 days apart. Investigators remained blinded to trial group allocation during experiments and outcome assessment. TCRbeta repertoire sequencing served as the tool for gauging how specific and how broad the SARS-CoV-2-reactive T cell receptors were following Ad26.COV2.S vaccination. A total of 32 samples were included in the TCR-sequenced set, comprising around 19 Ad26.COV2.S vaccine recipients, 5 placebo recipients and 8 SARS-CoV-2 convalescent individuals. Trial participants were randomized into five groups of five, in which low-dose or high-dose Ad26.COV2.S was given once or twice, or placebo was given on both occasions.

Beyond this particular receptor, the publication reports: Higher spike-specific TCR breadth was observed in Ad26.COV2.S recipients than in placebo recipients (P = 0.0014). It was noted by the authors that total T cell responses may have been underestimated by the TCR breadth and depth analyses. Substantial breadth of spike-specific CD8+ and CD4+ T cell responses was reported after vaccination. The study lacked the statistical power to compare responses across vaccine doses or regimens. Vaccine and placebo recipients had comparable non-spike TCR breadth, which fits with the vaccine containing only spike.

The starting material was peripheral blood, obtained in a trial of Ad26.COV2.S vaccine versus placebo. The chain was built from TRBV5-6 and TRBJ1-6, and TRBD1 aligns with 7 junction nucleotides. The source of this sequence is a person aged 18-60 years who received the Ad26.COV2.S COVID-19 vaccine or a placebo. CDR3 loop: CASSLGTGYTYYNSPLHF. The DNA is TGTGCCAGCAGCTTGGGGACAGGCTACACTTACTATAATTCACCCCTCCACTTT.